The rows below give T cell receptor beta chains drawn from one sample of a study of blood T cells in healthy people across ages. Via MiXCR, TCRdb re-called the 5' RACE reads, giving one row per CDR3 protein. Of about 900,000 distinct CDR3 sequences in the sample, approximately 67% were seen once. The specimen sequenced was blood. The receptors originated from a man younger than 45 in good health. Both conserved end residues are part of each CDR3. D genes are given only for firm matches. Size is stated for part of the rows, as once, few or many counts, or as a class when the clone is expanded.

CDR3 DNA,CDR3 protein,J gene,clone size,D gene,V gene
TGCGCCAGCAGCCAGAACACGGAGCTTAGCAATCAGCCCCAGCATTTT,CASSQNTELSNQPQHF,TRBJ1-5,NA,NA,TRBV4-1
TGTGCCAGCAGTCCCAGAATGCGGCAGGTCGCCAATGAGCAGTTCTTC,CASSPRMRQVANEQFF,TRBJ2-1,NA,NA,TRBV27
TGTGCCAGCAGCTCCAATAGCGGTCAAGAGACCCAGTACTTC,CASSSNSGQETQYF,TRBJ2-5,NA,NA,TRBV7-9
TGTGCCAGCAGCCCCTTAGCGGGGGACTCCTACGAGCAGTACTTC,CASSPLAGDSYEQYF,TRBJ2-7,NA,TRBD2,TRBV4-2
TGTGCCAGCAGTTTAGTGGCTAGCGCACTTCAAGAGACCCAGTACTTC,CASSLVASALQETQYF,TRBJ2-5,NA,NA,TRBV27
TGCAGTGCTAGTGGGTCCCGAGGGACTAGCGGCTACGAGCAGTACTTC,CSASGSRGTSGYEQYF,TRBJ2-7,NA,TRBD2,TRBV20-1
TGTGCCAGCACCCCCCATTCGAATGAGCAGTTCTTC,CASTPHSNEQFF,TRBJ2-1,NA,NA,TRBV12-3/TRBV12-4
TGCGCCAGCAGCTTGGATGCCCCCAGCACCGGGGAGCTGTTTTTT,CASSLDAPSTGELFF,TRBJ2-2,few,NA,TRBV5-1
TGCAGTGCTAGGAAGGGAGGGGTTCCCGAGACCCAGTACTTC,CSARKGGVPETQYF,TRBJ2-5,NA,TRBD2,TRBV20-1
TGTGCCAGCAGCCTGCCCCCGGGGCAGGGCAGGGGCTACACCTTC,CASSLPPGQGRGYTF,TRBJ1-2,once,NA,TRBV7-9
TGTGCCAGCAGCCCGGACAGCGGGGAGCTGTTTTTT,CASSPDSGELFF,TRBJ2-2,NA,NA,TRBV28
TGCAGCGTCCACGGCGGGGGCCAGATCTCCTACAATGAGCAGTTCTTC,CSVHGGGQISYNEQFF,TRBJ2-1,NA,NA,TRBV29-1
TGTGCCAGCAGCCCGTCCCGAACAGATACGCAGTATTTT,CASSPSRTDTQYF,TRBJ2-3,NA,NA,TRBV6-2/TRBV6-3
TGCAGCGTTGGAGGGACAAGCCTAGGGTACGAGCAGTACTTC,CSVGGTSLGYEQYF,TRBJ2-7,once,NA,TRBV29-1
TGCAGTGCTTCGACAGGGGGCGCTTTGACTAACTATGGCTACACCTTC,CSASTGGALTNYGYTF,TRBJ1-2,NA,TRBD1,TRBV20-1
TGTGCCAGCAGTTACGACAGGGGAGGGAGTCTTAGCTATGGCTACACCTTC,CASSYDRGGSLSYGYTF,TRBJ1-2,NA,TRBD1,TRBV6-6
TGTGCCAGCAGCGTAGCCGACAGGGCGGACTATGGCTACACCTTC,CASSVADRADYGYTF,TRBJ1-2,once,TRBD1,TRBV9
TGCGCCAGCAGCCAAGGGACAGGGAACTCCGCTCTCTCCTACGAGCAGTACTTC,CASSQGTGNSALSYEQYF,TRBJ2-7,few,TRBD1,TRBV4-3